One sample yielded the 7 T cell receptor beta chains listed below, sequenced in a study of a mutant IDH1 vaccine in newly diagnosed glioma. Method: immunoSEQ multiplex PCR; TCRdb's copy keeps in-frame clones and lacks some. The table lists over 95,000 clones, 75% to 90% of them singletons, with under 0.8% in the top ten. Which antigens these TCRs recognize remains unknown. Sample time point: week 11, during vaccination. In the vaccine, a single dose held 300 ug of the mutant IDH1 20-mer peptide, along with topical imiquimod. The starting material was PBMCs, obtained from a glioma patient whose treatment included an IDH1 peptide vaccine. These receptors were taken from a woman aged 50 to 65 with glioma.

This chain uses TRBV5-4 with TRBJ2-3, with D possibly called TRBD1 or TRBD2 (7 bases each). V was trimmed by 4 bases and J by 8 bases, leaving 23 bases between them. Germline CDR1 SGHNT, CDR2 YYREEE (reference sequence). This CDR3 spans 16 amino acids. CDR3 coding DNA: TGTGCCAGCAGCCCCTTATCAGGGGGGGAGGGACGTACGCAGTATTTT. Protein sequence: CASSPLSGGEGRTQYF.

This sequence joins TRBV27 and TRBJ1-4; no clear D. The V and J ends lost 5 bases and 7 bases respectively, with 2 bases between them. The CDR3 extends over 10 amino acids. CDR1 is MNHEY, CDR2 SMNVEV, per germline (reference sequence). The CDR3 loop is CASSREKLFF. As DNA, the CDR3 is TGTGCCAGCAGTCGTGAAAAACTGTTTTTT.

The V and J genes are TRBV11-2 and TRBJ2-7; tentative D call: TRBD2 (6 bases). Germline V lookup: CDR1 SGHAT, CDR2 FQNNGV. With 2 bases removed from V and 6 bases from J, the gap between germline ends came to 14 bases. CDR3 length equals 14 residues. The CDR3 protein is CASSLLQGLGEQYF. CDR3 coding DNA: TGTGCCAGCAGCTTACTTCAGGGACTCGGCGAGCAGTACTTC.

The chain employs TRBV5-6 and TRBJ2-3, with D perhaps matching TRBD1 or TRBD2 (5 bases each). Germline CDR1 reads SGHDT; CDR2 reads YYEEEE. The CDR3 totals 16 residues. The V end was cut by 0 bases, the J end by 5 bases, with 16 bases between. CDR3: CASSLGGPLLGDTQYF. The CDR3 DNA is TGTGCCAGCAGCTTGGGGGGACCGCTATTGGGAGATACGCAGTATTTT.

This chain uses TRBV7-9 with TRBJ2-7; 7 positions agree with TRBD1. Germline CDR1 is SEHNR and CDR2 is FQNEAQ (reference sequence). This CDR3 is 15 amino acids long. J was trimmed by 3 bases and V by 5 bases; bases with no gene match: 10. CDR3: CASSAGQPGGYEQYF. The CDR3 DNA reads TGTGCCAGCAGCGCTGGACAGCCAGGGGGCTACGAGCAGTACTTC.

The J gene is TRBJ1-5, the V gene TRBV2; the match to TRBD1 covers 7 bases. V lost 5 bases and J lost 4; bases outside the gene matches: 8. This CDR3 has 15 amino acids. Looked up from germline, CDR1 is SNHLY and CDR2 is FYNNEI. The CDR3 region is CASSIRQGGNQPQHF. The CDR3 bases are TGTGCCAGCAGTATCCGACAGGGCGGTAATCAGCCCCAGCATTTT.

V is TRBV2 and J is TRBJ1-2; 9 nucleotides match TRBD1. V dropped 4 bases and J dropped 7; count of bases not matched to a gene: 4. In germline, CDR1 is SNHLY, CDR2 FYNNEI. This CDR3 comprises 13 residues. The CDR3 protein is CASSAGTGFGYTF. DNA of the CDR3: TGTGCCAGCAGTGCGGGGACAGGGTTTGGCTACACCTTC.